This paragraph covers one T cell receptor beta chain sequence. This sample is part of a study of patients and donors after allogeneic stem cell transplantation. One entry per CDR3 protein, called by TCRdb with MiXCR from the RT-PCR reads. This table holds some 230,000 distinct CDR3 sequences, around 14% found once. This CDR3 is built from 11 residues. V lost 2 bases and J lost 9, with 5 bases in between. The sequenced material came from blood, either unsorted or a sorted T cell fraction (not recorded which). V is TRBV12-3 or TRBV12-4 and J is TRBJ1-5, with unresolved D. The TCR comes from a human donor who was either an allogeneic HSCT recipient or a stem cell or donor lymphocyte infusion donor (not recorded which). It is not recorded whose cells these are; they may come from a transplant donor. CDR3 sequence: CASSLSGPQHF. CDR3 in DNA: TGTGCCAGCAGTTTAAGTGGGCCCCAGCATTTT.